The entry that follows covers one T cell receptor beta chain sequence. Its matching antigen is unknown. This sample stems from a study of spatial heterogeneity in lung cancer. Study details: From matched bulk RNA-seq came a T cell module score, which showed a strong correlation with TCR transcript counts in tumor regions. There were, on average, more than 8.5 raw-read appearances for each unique TCR and UMI combination. Overall study results and limits: Tumors with more nonsynonymous mutations had more expanded intratumoral alpha and beta TCRs.

The CDR3 sequence is 13 residues long. Germline CDR1 reads DFQATT; CDR2 reads SNEGSKA (reference sequence). The J segment lost 3 bases and the V segment lost 5 bases, leaving 2 bases of the junction unmatched. A unique molecular identifier was attached to every TCR cDNA molecule. TCRdb recomputed calls from the 5' RACE reads with MiXCR, one row per CDR3 protein. The top ten clones hold about a tenth of a sample with over 5,000 distinct CDR3 sequences, under 20% of them seen once. The time point was: sample taken at primary tumor resection. Unsorted whole RNA from tumor, nontumor lung or frozen PBMC underwent sequencing.

This chain connects TRBV20-1 to TRBJ2-2; TRBD1 matches at 8 bases. This material consisted of lung tumor tissue, taken at surgery. The clonotype originates from a male donor with early-stage non-small cell lung cancer. In nucleotides, the CDR3 is TGCAGTGCTCGACAGGGGCACACCGGGGAGCTGTTTTTT. Translating it yields CSARQGHTGELFF.